This is a list of T cell receptor beta chains from one sample in a study of breast tumors, draining lymph nodes, adjacent tissues. A single record per CDR3 protein comes from TCRdb applying MiXCR to the multiplex PCR reads. The table shows over 200,000 distinct CDR3 sequences, with less than 45% occurring only once. The source material was axillary lymph node tissue. The receptors originated from a female donor with breast cancer. Some clones in this sample may be carry-over from other donors' samples. The CDR3 runs from the conserved cysteine through the conserved F or W. The D gene is left open where the match is weak. The size field is filled for only some rows; it gives once, few, many or a size class.

TRBV7-3	NA	TRBD1	TRBJ1-4	TGTGCCAGCAGCAGGAAAGGCCCAGGGGGCACAGATACAACTAATGAAAAACTGTTTTTT	CASSRKGPGGTDTTNEKLFF
TRBV12-3/TRBV12-4	many	TRBD2	TRBJ2-1	TGTGCCAGCAGTTTGGGACTAGCGGGAGGTGGCTATGAGCAGTTCTTC	CASSLGLAGGGYEQFF
TRBV2	many	NA	TRBJ1-2	TGTGCCAGCAGTGAGTCCAGGGGCTATGGCTACACCTTC	CASSESRGYGYTF
TRBV4-2	many	TRBD2	TRBJ2-7	TGTGCCAGCAGCCAGGGACTAGCGATCGGGAGCTCCTACGAGCAGTACTTC	CASSQGLAIGSSYEQYF
TRBV14	many	TRBD2	TRBJ2-5	TGTGCCAGCAGCCAAGATCCTAACCTGGGACTAGCGGGAGTCCGATACCGGGAGACCCAGTACTTC	CASSQDPNLGLAGVRYRETQYF
TRBV5-6	many	NA	TRBJ2-2	TGTGCCAGCAGTCCCATGCACACCGGGGAGCTGTTTTTT	CASSPMHTGELFF
TRBV20-1	many	TRBD2	TRBJ2-3	TGCAGTGCTAAAGTAGCGGGAGGGTTCAGGGGGGATACGCAGTATTTT	CSAKVAGGFRGDTQYF
TRBV7-7	NA	TRBD2	TRBJ2-6	TGTGCTAGCAGCACCACTAGCGGTATAGCCAACGTCCTGACTTTC	CASSTTSGIANVLTF
TRBV9	many	NA	TRBJ1-4	TGTGCCAGCAGTGCCGGGACCTTAGGCGAAAAACTGTTTTTT	CASSAGTLGEKLFF
TRBV19	many	NA	TRBJ1-5	TGTGCCAGTAGTCTCCCGGGGGGCAATCAGCCCCAGCATTTT	CASSLPGGNQPQHF
TRBV5-1	NA	TRBD1	TRBJ2-5	TGCGCCAGCAGCCGGACAGGGGAACTAGAGACCCAGTACTTC	CASSRTGELETQYF
TRBV19	NA	NA	TRBJ1-2	TGTGCCAGCAGTTACTCTCGGGAAATCTATGGCTACTCCTTC	CASSYSREIYGYSF
TRBV5-1	many	TRBD1	TRBJ2-3	TGCGCCAGCAGCTTTTCCGGGCAGGGGGCGAGAGATACGCAGTATTTT	CASSFSGQGARDTQYF
TRBV5-1	many	TRBD2	TRBJ2-7	TGCGCCAGTTCCAAGGCTAGCGGGAAAACCTACGAGCAGTACTTC	CASSKASGKTYEQYF
TRBV6-5	many	TRBD1	TRBJ1-5	TGTGCCACCGCCCCCTCCGGGACAGGGGGTGATCAGCCCCAGCATTTT	CATAPSGTGGDQPQHF
TRBV11-3	many	NA	TRBJ2-1	TGTGCCAGCACCCCAGGCCTGCGGAGCTCCTACAATGAGCAGTTCTTC	CASTPGLRSSYNEQFF
TRBV7-8	NA	TRBD1	TRBJ1-4	TGTGCCAGCAGCCCGACTCGGGACAGCAAAGGGAAACTGTTTTTT	CASSPTRDSKGKLFF
TRBV20-1	many	TRBD2	TRBJ2-7	TGCAGTGCTAGGAGCCTAGCGGAACTCTACGAGCAGTACTTC	CSARSLAELYEQYF
TRBV11-3	many	NA	TRBJ2-2	TGTGCCAGCAGCTCCCAGCTGGGCAGTCTTAACACCGGGGAGCTGTTTTTT	CASSSQLGSLNTGELFF
TRBV29-1	many	NA	TRBJ2-7	TGCAGCGTTCGGTCGGACTCCTACGAGCAGTACTTC	CSVRSDSYEQYF
TRBV24-1	many	NA	TRBJ1-4	TGTGCCACCAGTGAGCGGGTTTTGAATGAAAAACTGTTTTTT	CATSERVLNEKLFF
TRBV10-2	once	NA	TRBJ1-3	TGCGCCAGCAGTGTGAGCGGAAGCTCTGGAAGCACCATATATTTT	CASSVSGSSGSTIYF
TRBV7-9	NA	TRBD1	TRBJ2-5	TGTGCCAGCAGCTTAGTCGGCAGGGGGGAGACCCAGTACTTC	CASSLVGRGETQYF
TRBV9	many	TRBD1	TRBJ1-2	TGTGCCAGCAGCCCCTCCGGACAGGGCGTTTATGGCTACACCTTC	CASSPSGQGVYGYTF
TRBV11-3	many	NA	TRBJ2-6	TGTGCCAGCAGCTTATACCTCTCTGGGGCCAACGTCCTGACTTTC	CASSLYLSGANVLTF
TRBV24-1	many	NA	TRBJ2-1	TGTGCCACCAGTGATTTGAAAGGGGATGAGCAGTTCTTC	CATSDLKGDEQFF
TRBV6-1	NA	TRBD2	TRBJ2-3	TGTGCCAGCAGTCAATCAGGAGCGGGGGGTGGTACGCAGTATTTT	CASSQSGAGGGTQYF
TRBV6-5	NA	NA	TRBJ2-2	TGTGCCAGCAGTCACTCGCTGAACACCGGGGAGCTGTTTTTT	CASSHSLNTGELFF
TRBV28	few	TRBD1	TRBJ2-1	TGTGCCAGCAGTTTGGGACAGGGGCTCTCCAATGAGCAGTTCTTC	CASSLGQGLSNEQFF